The source of this T cell receptor (beta chain) is a study of metastatic and nonmetastatic thyroid tumors. Study-level background: The comparison covered peripheral blood and tumor or nodule tissue in malignant and benign thyroid patients. Study-level results: According to reports, the diversity of TCR beta was significantly higher in malignant thyroid tumors than in benign nodules, and this held in both blood and tumor samples.

All patients were untreated before thyroid surgery. This clone appeared a single time. Its antigen is currently unknown. Germline assignment: CDR1 SGHKS and CDR2 YYEKEE (reference sequence). CDR3 size: 15 residues. The V end was cut by 0 bases, the J end by 1 base, with 10 bases between. Authors' analysis steps: A classifier of distant metastasis in papillary thyroid cancer was built from CDR3 differences (across clinicopathological groups). TCRdb reprocessed the PCR reads using MiXCR. TCRdb's processing, not the study's, gives the V and J calls here. The data contain some 19,000 clones, 25% to 35% of them singletons.

The clonotype was recovered from a female donor with papillary thyroid cancer or a benign thyroid nodule (not recorded which). Some clones in this sample may be carry-over from other donors' samples. The sequencing input was tumor tissue. The chain has TRBV5-5 and TRBJ1-2; the D is unclear. CDR3 in amino acids: CASSLVLDLNYGYTF. In nucleotides, the CDR3 is TGTGCCAGCAGCTTGGTTTTAGACCTTAACTATGGCTACACCTTC.